This T cell receptor (beta chain) comes out of a study of blood T cell repertoires in COVID-19. Clones were read by immunoSEQ multiplex PCR, and TCRdb kept only the in-frame ones, dropping some. This repertoire shows around 87,000 clones, roughly nine tenths found once; its top ten account for under 10%. Trimming left V 0 bases short and J 4 bases short, with 9 bases between. Germline CDR1 and CDR2: KGHSH and LQKENI. The CDR3 is 14 amino acids. V and J are TRBV18 and TRBJ2-5, with D possibly TRBD1 on 6 matching bases. This receptor was taken from a man aged 45-60 years with acute or convalescent COVID-19. Specimen: peripheral blood. CDR3 DNA: TGTGCCAGCTCACCACCGGGGGCGCGAGAGACCCAGTACTTC. This sequence encodes CASSPPGARETQYF.